This T cell receptor beta chain stems from a study of CD8 T cells in ankylosing spondylitis. Study-level findings and limits: Blood of patients with ankylosing spondylitis appeared to be characterized by a TCR beta motif of eight highly homologous variants. Clones linked with disease were CD8+ and fairly uncommon in the peripheral blood.

This clonotype was seen more than once but under ten times. Its specificity is unknown. TCRdb reprocessed the 5' RACE reads via MiXCR and lists one record per CDR3 protein. The table includes roughly 300,000 distinct CDR3 sequences, 7% to 9% detected once. The V end was cut by 6 bases, the J end by 1 base, with 15 bases between. Germline lookup yields CDR1 LNHDA and CDR2 SQIVND (reference sequence). The CDR3 runs to 15 residues. The rearrangement uses TRBV19 and TRBJ2-5; a possible D gene is TRBD2 (6 bases). The TCR comes from a male donor with ankylosing spondylitis. Sequenced: blood, either unsorted or a sorted T cell fraction (not recorded which). Written as DNA, the CDR3 is TGTGCCAGTAGCCCCCGAGCGGGCTCCCAAGAGACCCAGTACTTC. Translated: CASSPRAGSQETQYF. The full variable domain, rest sourced from reference TRBV19 and TRBJ2-5, is DGGITQSPKYLFRKEGQNVTLSCEQNLNHDAMYWYRQDPGQGLRLIYYSQIVNDFQKGDIAEGYSVSREKKESFPLTVTSAQKNPTAFYLCASSPRAGSQETQYFGPGTRLLVL.